This T cell receptor (beta chain) was found in a study of shared clonotypes between healthy human individuals. The assay was run at deep level. Source study methods: From ImmunoSEQ came sequences covering only the junction and carrying no quality scores, so filtering differed. The table came from immunoSEQ multiplex PCR; TCRdb's copy has only in-frame clones and leaves some out. That table supplies the V and J calls and clone size; D and trimming were determined from the DNA. The sample lists 550,000 to 600,000 clones, around three quarters occurring once. About this clone: Its antigen is unknown.

The CDR3 length is 17 residues. The J segment lost 7 bases and the V segment lost 5 bases, leaving 14 bases of the junction unmatched. The germline gives CDR1 SGHTA, CDR2 FQGTGA. Study findings and constraints: Clonotype sharing among the donors was expected to vary with sequencing depth.

Donors were healthy HIV-negative adults without recent acute infections or vaccinations. The source material was PBMCs. The rearrangement uses TRBV7-3 and TRBJ2-1; 10 bases match TRBD2. The TCR was taken from a woman in her forties in good health. Some clones in this sample may be carry-over from other donors' samples. The CDR3 spells CASSLPGLAGVRNEQFF. The CDR3 bases are TGTGCCAGCAGCCTCCCGGGGCTAGCGGGAGTCCGAAATGAGCAGTTCTTC.